What follows are 22 T cell receptor beta chains derived from one specimen sequenced in a study of cytomegalovirus exposure and HLA in healthy donors. Primers for the PCR totalled 60 Vbeta and 13 Jbeta. The protocol was immunoSEQ multiplex PCR, while the TCRdb copy is restricted to in-frame clones and leaves out a portion. The sample records around 140,000 clones, 66% being singletons. The specimen was PBMCs. Receptors were obtained from a woman aged 55-75 years in good health and CMV-seronegative.

V is TRBV6-5 and J is TRBJ1-2, with 8 bases matching TRBD1. The CDR3 loop spans 14 amino acids. With 2 bases clipped from V and 7 bases from J, the junction kept 6 bases outside the gene matches. CDR1 is MNHEY and CDR2 is SVGAGI in the germline V gene. CDR3: CASSYGHRGAGYTF. The CDR3 bases are TGTGCCAGCAGTTACGGTCACAGGGGGGCTGGCTACACCTTC.

This chain connects TRBV6-1 to TRBJ1-1, with TRBD1 as a possible D gene (5 bases). The CDR3 loop spans 13 amino acids. The V end was cut by 7 bases, the J end by 6 bases, with 15 bases between. Germline values: CDR1 MNHNS, CDR2 SASEGT. The CDR3 protein is CASTLSGWAEAFF. CDR3 DNA: TGTGCCAGCACCTTGTCAGGGTGGGCTGAAGCTTTCTTT.

This clone was observed a few times. This chain links TRBV5-6 with TRBJ2-7; tentatively, D is TRBD2 (5 bases). CDR1 is SGHDT, CDR2 YYEEEE, per germline. This CDR3 contains 13 residues. The V end lost 2 bases, the J end lost 2 bases, and 8 bases lay between the germline ends. The CDR3 DNA is TGTGCCAGCAGCTTTTGGGGAGCCTACGAGCAGTACTTC. Encoded protein: CASSFWGAYEQYF.

The rearrangement uses TRBV7-9 and TRBJ2-7, with TRBD1 matching 8 bases. Trimming at V came to 6 bases and at J to 5 bases, leaving 9 bases not matched to a gene. The CDR3 has 14 residues. Germline V lookup: CDR1 SEHNR, CDR2 FQNEAQ (reference sequence). The CDR3 nucleotides are TGTGCCAGCAGACGAGACAGGGGTTTGGACGAGCAGTACTTC. Protein product: CASRRDRGLDEQYF.

This clone was recorded a few times. The V gene is TRBV7-2, the J gene TRBJ2-7; 10 bases line up with TRBD2. The CDR3 is 17 residues long. V gave up 4 bases and J gave up 3 bases; unmatched junction bases: 12. Germline V gene lookup returns CDR1 SGHTA and CDR2 FQGNSA. The CDR3 loop reads CASSSERASGRFYEQYF. The CDR3 DNA follows: TGTGCCAGCAGCTCAGAACGGGCTAGCGGGAGATTCTACGAGCAGTACTTC.

The genes are TRBV6-1 and TRBJ1-5; a possible D gene is TRBD1 (5 bases). The germline gives CDR1 MNHNS, CDR2 SASEGT. Trimming took 6 bases from V and 3 from J, leaving 12 bases between them. The CDR3 spans 14 residues. CDR3 protein: CASRLQGNNQPQHF. The CDR3 region has the DNA TGTGCCAGCAGATTGCAGGGTAACAATCAGCCCCAGCATTTT.

The count of this clone is one. This chain uses TRBV15 with TRBJ2-3; TRBD2 agrees at 9 bases. CDR3 length: 14 residues. Germline V gene sequence: CDR1 LNHNV, CDR2 YYDKDF (reference sequence). After removal of 6 bases from V and 7 bases from J, the junction contained 8 bases not matched to a gene. CDR3 region: CATSFPSGGNTQYF. In nucleotides, the CDR3 is TGTGCCACCAGTTTCCCCAGCGGGGGGAATACGCAGTATTTT.

This rearrangement joins TRBV7-2 to TRBJ1-5; possibly TRBD1 for D (6 bases). Germline V gene data show CDR1 as SGHTA and CDR2 as FQGNSA. CDR3 length equals 15 residues. V was cut by 1 base and J by 7 bases, with 14 bases left in between. The CDR3 is CASSLVGTPGQPQHF. Here the CDR3 DNA reads TGTGCCAGCAGCTTAGTAGGGACACCCGGCCAGCCCCAGCATTTT.

CDR3 sequence reads: CASSPRTGFVGTEAFF. Here the CDR3 DNA reads TGTGCCAGCAGCCCCCGGACAGGTTTCGTGGGCACTGAAGCTTTCTTT. The rearrangement joins TRBV9 to TRBJ1-1, with 7 bases matching TRBD1. J was trimmed by 4 bases and V by 4 bases; bases with no gene match: 13. The CDR3 length is 16 residues. Germline V gives CDR1 SGDLS, CDR2 YYNGEE.

This chain connects TRBV5-8 to TRBJ1-1; TRBD1 is a possible D gene (5 bases). V lost 4 bases and J lost 1, with 14 bases in between. CDR3 length: 15 residues. Germline CDR1 SGHTS, CDR2 YDEGEE. The CDR3 spells CASSIIRVRNTEAFF. CDR3 in DNA: TGTGCCAGCAGCATCATCAGGGTTCGGAACACTGAAGCTTTCTTT.

The V and J genes are TRBV6-5 and TRBJ1-1, with 7 bases matching TRBD1. Germline V gene lookup returns CDR1 MNHEY and CDR2 SVGAGI. The ends lost 6 bases at V and 0 bases at J; junction bases unmatched: 4. The CDR3 loop spans 14 amino acids. The CDR3 here is CASSHRGMNTEAFF. CDR3 nucleotides: TGTGCCAGCAGCCACAGGGGCATGAACACTGAAGCTTTCTTT.

DNA of the CDR3: TGTGCCATCAGCTTCCAGACAGGGGCACACACCGGGGAGCTGTTTTTT. This codes for CAISFQTGAHTGELFF. The chain combines TRBV10-3 with TRBJ2-2; 8 nucleotides match TRBD1. The germline gives CDR1 ENHRY, CDR2 SYGVKD. The CDR3 is 16 amino acids. J gave up 3 bases and V 6 bases, and 9 bases lay outside the gene matches.

The chain has TRBV7-2 and TRBJ1-2; TRBD1 matches at 8 bases. The CDR3 consists of 14 residues. CDR1 and CDR2 (germline): SGHTA, FQGNSA. With 4 bases clipped from V and 4 bases from J, the junction kept 5 bases outside the gene matches. The CDR3 reads CASSSLGQAYGYTF. The CDR3 DNA reads TGTGCCAGCAGCTCATTGGGACAGGCCTATGGCTACACCTTC.

This clone came up a few times. V and J are TRBV15 and TRBJ2-7; TRBD2 is a possible D gene (5 bases). CDR1 is LNHNV, CDR2 YYDKDF, per germline (reference sequence). The V end lost 1 base, the J end lost 4 bases, and 8 bases lay between the germline ends. The CDR3 is made up of 13 amino acids. CDR3 in DNA: TGTGCCACCAGCAGAGGGGGAGAGTACGAGCAGTACTTC. Translating it yields CATSRGGEYEQYF.

The V call is TRBV2, the J call TRBJ2-1; D unclear. The CDR3 is 15 residues long. From germline, CDR1 is SNHLY and CDR2 FYNNEI. V was shortened by 5 bases and J by 0 bases, with 11 bases between the two germline ends. CDR3 DNA sequence: TGTGCCAGCAGTTACGAGGAAGACTCCTACAATGAGCAGTTCTTC. Translated, it gives CASSYEEDSYNEQFF.

DNA of the CDR3: TGTGCCAGCAGTCGGCAGCGCCGGGAGACCCAGTACTTC. Translation: CASSRQRRETQYF. The rearrangement joins TRBV2 to TRBJ2-5, with D hard to call. The germline CDR1 and CDR2 sequences are SNHLY and FYNNEI. The V end lost 5 bases, the J end lost 5 bases, and 12 bases lay between the germline ends. There are 13 residues in the CDR3. Using reference TRBV2 and TRBJ2-5 for the parts outside the CDR3, the full variable domain is EPEVTQTPSHQVTQMGQEVILRCVPISNHLYFYWYRQILGQKVEFLVSFYNNEISEKSEIFDDQFSVERPDGSNFTLKIRSTKLEDSAMYFCASSRQRRETQYFGPGTRLLVL.

The chain employs TRBV7-3 and TRBJ2-3, with TRBD2 matching over 10 bases. The V gene end was trimmed by 5 bases and the J gene end by 2 bases; junction bases not matched to a gene: 7. CDR1 and CDR2 from the germline V gene are SGHTA and FQGTGA. The CDR3 runs to 16 residues. CDR3 nucleotide sequence: TGTGCCAGCAGCCCCGCCGGGACTAGCGCCACAGATACGCAGTATTTT. Translation: CASSPAGTSATDTQYF. The full variable domain, its missing parts supplied by reference TRBV7-3 and TRBJ2-3, is GAGVSQTPSNKVTEKGKYVELRCDPISGHTALYWYRQSLGQGPEFLIYFQGTGAADDSGLPNDRFFAVRPEGSVSTLKIQRTERGDSAVYLCASSPAGTSATDTQYFGPGTRLTVL.

This clone occurred a few times. V usage is TRBV28 and J usage is TRBJ2-1; TRBD2 matches 8 bases. J gave up 2 bases and V 5 bases, and 5 bases lay outside the gene matches. The CDR3 has 15 residues. The germline V gene has CDR1 MDHEN and CDR2 SYDVKM. In DNA form, the CDR3 reads TGTGCCAGCAGTGGTAGCGGGGACGCCTACAATGAGCAGTTCTTC. It specifies CASSGSGDAYNEQFF.

V is TRBV7-9 and J is TRBJ1-4; D gene ambiguous. This CDR3 region has 15 residues. From germline, CDR1 is SEHNR and CDR2 FQNEAQ (reference sequence). Between the trimmed V and J ends, which lost 4 bases and 3 bases, there was a span of 12 bases. The CDR3 reads CASSSLVVANEKLFF. CDR3 DNA: TGTGCCAGCAGCTCCTTAGTGGTGGCTAATGAAAAACTGTTTTTT.

This clone was seen once. The rearrangement links TRBV27 to TRBJ2-2; D unresolved. The V gene's germline CDR1 is MNHEY and CDR2 SMNVEV (reference sequence). V gave up 0 bases and J gave up 1 base, with 6 bases separating them. This CDR3 is built from 15 residues. For the CDR3, the DNA is TGTGCCAGCAGTTTATCGGGCAGGAACACCGGGGAGCTGTTTTTT. Its translation: CASSLSGRNTGELFF.

The rearrangement uses TRBV4-2 and TRBJ1-1; D might be TRBD1 (6 bases). Germline CDR1 LGHNA, CDR2 YNFKEQ. V was clipped by 1 base and J by 1 base, with 13 bases between them. The CDR3 runs to 16 residues. CDR3 residues: CASSQATLGGNTEAFF. The CDR3 DNA sequence: TGTGCCAGCAGCCAAGCGACCTTAGGGGGGAACACTGAAGCTTTCTTT.

The chain links TRBV2 to TRBJ1-1; no definite D call. Per the germline V gene, CDR1 is SNHLY and CDR2 is FYNNEI. V lost 2 bases to trimming and J lost 0 bases, with 7 bases between them. This CDR3 spans 14 amino acids. CDR3 in DNA: TGTGCCAGCAGTGAACACAGCCTGAACACTGAAGCTTTCTTT. It encodes CASSEHSLNTEAFF.